This is a list of T cell receptor beta chains from one sample in a study of T cell responses to AZD1222 COVID-19 vaccine. Clones were sequenced by immunoSEQ multiplex PCR, and TCRdb holds only the in-frame ones, with some missing. The data hold fewer than 200,000 clones, with roughly 90% observed a single time. The source was peripheral blood, collected on day 0 of AZD1222 vaccination. The receptors shown here come from an adult in good health. Each CDR3 is given with its conserved first and last residue. Each record gives: D gene, J gene, CDR3 length, V gene, clone size, CDR3 DNA, CDR3 protein. The D gene is left open where the match is weak. Size is stated for part of the rows, as once, few or many counts, or as a class when the clone is expanded.

>TRBD1|TRBJ1-2|14|TRBV9|.
TGTGCCAGCAGCTTGGGACAGTGGAAAGGAGGCTACACCTTC
CASSLGQWKGGYTF
>.|TRBJ1-3|12|TRBV5-6|.
TGTGCCAGCAGCTCCAGAGGGCAGACCATATATTTT
CASSSRGQTIYF
>.|TRBJ1-3|16|TRBV18|.
TGTGCCAGCTCACCGTCACAGGGAGTATATGGAAACACCATATATTTT
CASSPSQGVYGNTIYF
>.|TRBJ2-7|14|TRBV6-5|.
TGTGCCAGCAGTTACTCGGCAGGGGCCTACGAGCAGTACTTC
CASSYSAGAYEQYF
>TRBD1|TRBJ1-2|12|TRBV5-1|.
TGCGCCAGCAGCCCGGGACAGATTGGCTACACCTTC
CASSPGQIGYTF
>.|TRBJ1-5|14|TRBV4-1|.
TGCGCCAGCAGCCGAGAAGACCGGAATCAGCCCCAGCATTTT
CASSREDRNQPQHF
>.|TRBJ2-3|13|TRBV12-3/TRBV12-4|.
TGTGCCAGCACCCCTTTAGGAGGAGGTACGCAGTATTTT
CASTPLGGGTQYF
>TRBD2|TRBJ2-5|15|TRBV6-5|few
TGTGCCAGCAGTTTACTAGCGGGGGGGCAAGAGACCCAGTACTTC
CASSLLAGGQETQYF
>TRBD1|TRBJ1-1|14|TRBV11-2|.
TGTGCCAGCAGTCACCAGGGGGCTCGTACTGAAGCTTTCTTT
CASSHQGARTEAFF
>TRBD1|TRBJ1-2|14|TRBV6-5|.
TGTGCCAGCAGTTACTCGGGCTCCCTGACAGGGAGTTCCTTC
CASSYSGSLTGSSF
>TRBD2|TRBJ2-3|16|TRBV14|.
TGTGCCACCAAGCCGGTAGCGGGTCCCCTCACAGATACGCAGTATTTT
CATKPVAGPLTDTQYF
>.|TRBJ1-5|16|TRBV6-5|.
TGTGCCAGCAGTTACGGGCGGGCGGGCGGCAATCAGCCCCAGCATTTT
CASSYGRAGGNQPQHF
>TRBD2|TRBJ2-1|14|TRBV6-5|.
TGTGCCAGCAGTCTCCGGGAGGGATACAATGAGCAGTTCTTC
CASSLREGYNEQFF
>TRBD1|TRBJ1-6|15|TRBV6-5|.
TGTGCCAGCAACGGTGGACAGGGGGCTAATTCACCCCTCCACTTT
CASNGGQGANSPLHF
>TRBD1|TRBJ2-1|15|TRBV18|.
TGTGCCAGCTCACCGCTCGACAGGGGGAGGAATGAGCAGTTCTTC
CASSPLDRGRNEQFF
>.|TRBJ1-3|17|TRBV11-2|.
TGTGCCAGCAGCTTCTCGGCAGGCCCTACCTCTGGAAACACCATATATTTT
CASSFSAGPTSGNTIYF
>.|TRBJ1-1|14|TRBV9|.
TGTGCCAGCAGCTACGCCGGACCGAACACTGAAGCTTTCTTT
CASSYAGPNTEAFF
>TRBD2|TRBJ2-3|15|TRBV27|once
TGTGCCAGCAGTTTAGGGCGGGGGAGCCGGGGTACGCAGTATTTT
CASSLGRGSRGTQYF
>TRBD2|TRBJ2-7|16|TRBV7-9|.
TGTGCCAGCAGCTTCGTACTAGCGGAGCACTCCTACGAGCAGTACTTC
CASSFVLAEHSYEQYF
>.|TRBJ2-1|18|TRBV7-2|once
TGTGCCAGCAGCTTAGAAGTCGGGGGGCTCAGCTCCTACAATGAGCAGTTCTTC
CASSLEVGGLSSYNEQFF
>.|TRBJ2-3|15|TRBV7-9|.
TGTGCCAGCAGCTTAGAGGGAGATCCCACAGATACGCAGTATTTT
CASSLEGDPTDTQYF
>.|TRBJ1-4|16|TRBV7-2|.
TGTGCCAGCAGCGACCGGGGCCGAGGCGTTAATGAAAAACTGTTTTTT
CASSDRGRGVNEKLFF
>.|TRBJ1-1|14|TRBV2|many
TGTGCCAGCAGTCGACAGAGTAGGAACACTGAAGCTTTCTTT
CASSRQSRNTEAFF
>.|TRBJ1-2|14|TRBV5-6|few
TGTGCCAGCAGCTTGAGAGTGAACGCCAGGGGCTACACCTTC
CASSLRVNARGYTF
>.|TRBJ2-1|15|TRBV9|.
TGTGCCAGCAGCGCACGGACGGAAGGATACAATGAGCAGTTCTTC
CASSARTEGYNEQFF
>TRBD2|TRBJ2-1|18|TRBV24-1|.
TGTGCCACCAGTGATCCGGGACTAGCGGGGGGCAGTAGTAGTGAGCAGTTCTTC
CATSDPGLAGGSSSEQFF
>.|TRBJ2-5|13|TRBV11-1|.
TGTGCCAGCAGCCGGGCCTGGATGGAGACCCAGTACTTC
CASSRAWMETQYF
>.|TRBJ2-1|14|TRBV5-1|.
TGCGCCAGCAGCCCAGTGAGCTCCTACAATGAGCAGTTCTTC
CASSPVSSYNEQFF